Each of the 9 T cell receptor beta chains below was sequenced from the same sample in a study of cytomegalovirus exposure and HLA in healthy donors (dated by TCRdb to the late 2010s). The library relied on the immunoSEQ multiplex PCR assay. For the multiplex PCR, a mixture combining 60 forward primers for TCR Vbeta segments and 13 reverse primers for TCR Jbeta segments was used. The table comes from immuneACCESS by way of TCRdb, which keeps in-frame sequences with V and J called. Part of the clones is missing from these tables; in studies checked, under half for an unresolved V gene and the rest for unknown reasons. The sample includes 150,000 or so clones, with around 80% observed a single time. The ten largest clonotypes hold 1% of the sample. The source material was PBMCs. The source of these receptors is a woman aged 35 to 49 in good health and CMV-seronegative.

In DNA form, the CDR3 reads TGTGCCAGCAGCTTAAACACAGGGGGAGGCACTGAAGCTTTCTTT. It codes for CASSLNTGGGTEAFF. The chain couples TRBV7-9 to TRBJ1-1; 8 nucleotides agree with TRBD1. This CDR3 spans 15 amino acids. From germline, CDR1 is SEHNR and CDR2 FQNEAQ (reference sequence). Germline trimming cut 2 bases from V and 4 bases from J; bases unmatched to any gene: 6.

V and J are TRBV6-4 and TRBJ1-2; weak D call: TRBD1 (6 bases). Germline V lookup: CDR1 MRHNA, CDR2 SNTAGT. The V end lost 2 bases, the J end lost 5 bases, and 9 bases lay between the germline ends. The length of the CDR3 is 13 residues. The CDR3 spells CASSDDTGYGYTF. Here the CDR3 DNA reads TGTGCCAGCAGTGACGATACAGGGTATGGCTACACCTTC.

CDR3 coding DNA: TGTGCCAGCAGCCCTGGGGTGAGCGGGTCCTACAATGAGCAGTTCTTC. Its protein is CASSPGVSGSYNEQFF. V gene TRBV7-9 combines with J gene TRBJ2-1; a possible D gene is TRBD2 (6 bases). V lost 5 bases to trimming and J lost 1 base, with 15 bases between them. Germline lookup yields CDR1 SEHNR and CDR2 FQNEAQ (reference sequence). The CDR3 sequence is 16 residues long.

The chain carries TRBV27 and TRBJ2-6; 7 bases are shared with TRBD1. J gave up 2 bases and V 8 bases, and 15 bases lay outside the gene matches. CDR1 MNHEY and CDR2 SMNVEV come from the germline V gene (reference sequence). The CDR3 consists of 18 residues. In DNA, the CDR3 is TGTGCCAGCGGCCAACGGACAGGTCCATTGACTGGGGCCAACGTCCTGACTTTC. It encodes CASGQRTGPLTGANVLTF.

The chain recombines TRBV5-6 with TRBJ2-5, with TRBD2 matching over 7 bases. Germline-derived CDR1 and CDR2 are SGHDT and YYEEEE. This CDR3 has 15 amino acids. The junction had 6 bases not matched to a gene; V was cut back by 2 bases and J by 2 bases. The CDR3 coding sequence is TGTGCCAGCAGCTTCAGGGCACTAGCGCAAGAGACCCAGTACTTC. Its translation: CASSFRALAQETQYF.

The genes are TRBV29-1 and TRBJ2-5, with TRBD2 matching 8 bases. The germline V gene has CDR1 SQVTM and CDR2 ANQGSEA. This CDR3 region has 11 residues. Trimming took 6 bases from V and 5 from J; bases not matched to a gene: 2. The DNA of the CDR3 is TGCAGCGTCGGGAGGGCGGAGACCCAGTACTTC. Translation gives CSVGRAETQYF.

This chain links TRBV2 with TRBJ2-7; D might be TRBD2 (6 bases). The CDR3 contains 14 residues. Trimming left V 9 bases short and J 3 bases short, with 18 bases between. Germline assignment: CDR1 SNHLY and CDR2 FYNNEI. The CDR3 sequence is CASALGRDDYEQYF. The CDR3 DNA follows: TGTGCCAGTGCTTTGGGGCGGGACGACTACGAGCAGTACTTC.

This clone appeared once. The rearrangement uses TRBV6-1 and TRBJ2-1; 10 bases are a match to TRBD2. CDR1 is MNHNS and CDR2 is SASEGT in the germline V gene. V gave up 6 bases and J gave up 9 bases; unmatched junction bases: 11. CDR3 size: 15 residues. The CDR3 region has the DNA TGTGCCAGCAGAGGCGCTAGCGGGGGTGAGGTTGAGCAGTTCTTC. Protein product: CASRGASGGEVEQFF.

The CDR3 sequence is CASTPGGDTFYEQYF. CDR3 in DNA: TGCGCCAGCACACCGGGGGGGGACACCTTCTACGAGCAGTACTTC. The chain employs TRBV5-1 and TRBJ2-5; 8 nucleotides match TRBD2. The J call may be mistaken, given a closer DNA end match to TRBJ2-7. The CDR3 contains 15 residues. From germline, CDR1 is SGHRS and CDR2 YFSETQ.